Here is one TCR beta chain with its context. It lacks a known antigen. Base qualities are not provided; no much larger clone lies one nucleotide away. Whole blood was collected in K2EDTA tubes by collaborating institutions according to the institutions' own protocols. Collaborator samples were shipped for TCRbeta analysis as frozen whole blood, isolated PBMCs, or DNA extracted from either sample type. This entry belongs to a study of blood T cell repertoires in COVID-19 (dated by TCRdb to 2020 to 2022). Study-level background: The collaborator samples originated in the United States, Italy and Spain and spanned the acute and convalescent phases of COVID-19. A de-identified subject ID, COVID-19 status, age in years and sex were almost always included in the sample metadata. The samples were drawn from the first 160 participants of the ongoing ImmuneRACE study and from 1,254 subjects provided by 6 global collaborators. Deeply sampled blood TCRbeta repertoires from subjects exposed to, actively infected with, or recovered from COVID-19 were included in the dataset. The repertoires were released in a freely available public database intended as a resource for research on the immune response to SARS-CoV-2. Where available, HLA class I and class II types were obtained from metadata supplied by the sample provider rather than from assay-based typing. The prospective study material was composed of cDNA or gDNA derived from T cells, B-cell-depleted T cells, or PBMCs.

Results and caveats for the whole study, not just this receptor: How much clinical and demographic metadata was included differed by source and by participant, and the metadata was provided uncurated.

TCRbeta CDR3 regions were amplified from genomic DNA by means of the immunoSEQ Assay, a bias-controlled multiplex PCR. The original pipeline was this. Nucleated cell counts per sample were estimated from amplification of reference gene primers within the assay. Sequence reads were collapsed and filtered to measure the absolute abundance of every unique TCRbeta CDR3 rearrangement. Productive Simpson clonality was computed per sample as the square root of Simpson's diversity index over productive rearrangements. The source is immuneACCESS, and TCRdb retained only in-frame sequences with V and J called. Part of the clones is not carried over; for the studies checked, unresolved V genes explain less than half of this, and the remainder is unexplained. The D gene and trimming were derived from the DNA, and the V and J assignments and clone size from that table. This sample is represented by approximately 98,000 clones; just over 85% of them were singletons. The ten largest clones represent 2% to 3% of the sample.

The sample comprised peripheral blood. The clonotype was recovered from a human donor in a cohort sampled during active COVID-19.

CDR3 sequence: CASSPHLGGGGSGAYNEQFF. The DNA sequence is given as TGTGCCAGCAGCCCTCATCTAGGGGGGGGCGGGTCTGGGGCTTACAATGAGCAGTTCTTC. The chain links TRBV14 with TRBJ2-1; a weak D assignment points to TRBD2 (7 bases agree). V is cut by 4 bases and J by 4 bases, and the space between the germline ends is 29 bases. CDR1 and CDR2 were assigned from the germline V gene as SGHDN and FVKESK. The CDR3 spans 20 residues, from the cysteine through the phenylalanine. The only DNA kept is the CDR3, 60 bases in frame from the first base.